The rows below give T cell receptor beta chains drawn from one sample of a study of blood T cell repertoires in COVID-19. Assay: immunoSEQ multiplex PCR; the TCRdb copy retains only in-frame clones and omits some. The sample consists of 130,000 to 150,000 clones, 80% of them appearing once. Sequencing was performed on peripheral blood. The receptors were gathered from a man between 65 and 80 years old who had recovered from COVID-19. The CDR3 runs from the conserved cysteine through the conserved F or W. The order of the fields is J gene, V gene, D gene, clone size, CDR3 protein, CDR3 DNA. The D gene is left open where the match is weak. Expanded clones are given a class, and other clones once, few, many or no size at all.

J: TRBJ2-3
V: TRBV6-1
D: NA
size: NA
CDR3: CASSEREEGYSSADTQYF
DNA: TGTGCCAGCAGTGAACGCGAGGAGGGTTATTCGTCGGCAGATACGCAGTATTTT

J: TRBJ1-5
V: TRBV6-5
D: NA
size: NA
CDR3: CASGREAQPQHF
DNA: TGTGCCAGCGGGAGGGAGGCTCAGCCCCAGCATTTT

J: TRBJ2-1
V: TRBV24-1
D: TRBD1
size: NA
CDR3: CATSAGTGTYNEQFF
DNA: TGTGCCACCAGTGCCGGGACAGGGACCTACAATGAGCAGTTCTTC

J: TRBJ2-5
V: TRBV5-1
D: TRBD2
size: NA
CDR3: CASSLDPAGVEETQYF
DNA: TGCGCCAGCAGCCTAGACCCAGCGGGAGTAGAGGAGACCCAGTACTTC

J: TRBJ2-7
V: TRBV5-4
D: TRBD2
size: NA
CDR3: CASSFDLGLAGEQYF
DNA: TGTGCCAGCAGCTTCGATCTGGGACTAGCGGGGGAGCAGTACTTC

J: TRBJ2-7
V: TRBV6-1
D: TRBD2
size: NA
CDR3: CASSDSGTRSYEQYF
DNA: TGTGCCAGCAGTGATTCCGGGACTAGAAGCTACGAGCAGTACTTC

J: TRBJ1-2
V: TRBV12-3/TRBV12-4
D: NA
size: NA
CDR3: CASSLQQKYGYTF
DNA: TGTGCCAGCAGTTTACAACAGAAGTATGGCTACACCTTC

J: TRBJ2-7
V: TRBV7-9
D: TRBD2
size: NA
CDR3: CASSLGTSGSRYEQYF
DNA: TGTGCCAGCAGCTTAGGTACTAGCGGGAGTAGATACGAGCAGTACTTC

J: TRBJ2-7
V: TRBV10-3
D: TRBD2
size: NA
CDR3: CAIRGLAGESYEQYF
DNA: TGTGCCATCAGGGGACTAGCGGGAGAGTCCTACGAGCAGTACTTC

J: TRBJ2-1
V: TRBV7-2
D: TRBD2
size: NA
CDR3: CASSSSGRRYNEQFF
DNA: TGTGCCAGCAGCTCAAGCGGGAGGAGGTACAATGAGCAGTTCTTC

J: TRBJ1-3
V: TRBV5-1
D: NA
size: few
CDR3: CASSLGGLAGNTIYF
DNA: TGCGCCAGCAGCTTGGGAGGATTAGCTGGAAACACCATATATTTT

J: TRBJ2-1
V: TRBV19
D: NA
size: NA
CDR3: CASSIDLEGYNEQFF
DNA: TGTGCCAGTAGTATAGATCTAGAAGGCTACAATGAGCAGTTCTTC

J: TRBJ2-7
V: TRBV27
D: NA
size: NA
CDR3: CASSLFGGSEQYF
DNA: TGTGCCAGCAGTTTATTCGGAGGATCCGAGCAGTACTTC

J: TRBJ2-1
V: TRBV5-6
D: NA
size: NA
CDR3: CATITGGRASYNEQFF
DNA: TGTGCCACCATTACCGGCGGGCGGGCATCCTACAATGAGCAGTTCTTC

J: TRBJ2-5
V: TRBV2
D: TRBD2
size: few
CDR3: CASSALQALAGLRATQYF
DNA: TGTGCCAGCAGTGCCCTCCAGGCGCTAGCGGGACTGAGGGCGACCCAGTACTTC

J: TRBJ2-5
V: TRBV2
D: NA
size: NA
CDR3: CASSEREQTQETQYF
DNA: TGTGCCAGCAGTGAACGGGAGCAAACCCAGGAGACCCAGTACTTC

J: TRBJ1-2
V: TRBV6-2/TRBV6-3
D: NA
size: few
CDR3: CASSPGSGNYGYTF
DNA: TGTGCCAGCAGTCCAGGCTCGGGGAACTATGGCTACACCTTC

J: TRBJ1-5
V: TRBV27
D: NA
size: NA
CDR3: CASSLEGPGGNQPQHF
DNA: TGTGCCAGCAGTTTAGAGGGGCCGGGGGGTAATCAGCCCCAGCATTTT

J: TRBJ1-5
V: TRBV12-3/TRBV12-4
D: NA
size: NA
CDR3: CASSGGGNQPQHF
DNA: TGTGCCAGCAGCGGCGGAGGAAATCAGCCCCAGCATTTT

J: TRBJ2-3
V: TRBV3-1/TRBV3-2
D: NA
size: NA
CDR3: CASSHLGSTRTDTQYF
DNA: TGTGCCAGCAGCCATTTAGGATCGACTAGAACAGATACGCAGTATTTT

J: TRBJ1-1
V: TRBV19
D: NA
size: NA
CDR3: CASNPPGGQNTEAFF
DNA: TGTGCCAGCAACCCCCCAGGAGGTCAGAACACTGAAGCTTTCTTT

J: TRBJ2-1
V: TRBV7-9
D: NA
size: NA
CDR3: CASSVEWGPEQFF
DNA: TGTGCCAGCAGCGTCGAATGGGGCCCTGAGCAGTTCTTC

J: TRBJ2-7
V: TRBV18
D: NA
size: NA
CDR3: CASRGYYEQYF
DNA: TGTGCCAGCCGCGGATACTACGAGCAGTACTTC

J: TRBJ1-2
V: TRBV30
D: TRBD1
size: NA
CDR3: CAWGPGQVYGYTF
DNA: TGTGCCTGGGGGCCGGGACAGGTCTATGGCTACACCTTC

J: TRBJ2-7
V: TRBV19
D: NA
size: NA
CDR3: CASSILGASYEQYF
DNA: TGTGCCAGTAGTATTTTGGGGGCCTCCTACGAGCAGTACTTC

J: TRBJ1-2
V: TRBV7-2
D: NA
size: NA
CDR3: CASSPDSNNYGYTF
DNA: TGTGCCAGCAGCCCTGACAGCAATAACTATGGCTACACCTTC

J: TRBJ1-2
V: TRBV27
D: NA
size: once
CDR3: CASSLSRGYGYTF
DNA: TGTGCCAGCAGTTTATCAAGGGGGTATGGCTACACCTTC

J: TRBJ1-1
V: TRBV30
D: NA
size: few
CDR3: CAWSLGTEAFF
DNA: TGTGCCTGGAGCCTAGGCACTGAAGCTTTCTTT

J: TRBJ2-1
V: TRBV4-1
D: NA
size: few
CDR3: CASSPRSVRNEQFF
DNA: TGCGCCAGCAGCCCAAGATCGGTCCGGAATGAGCAGTTCTTC

J: TRBJ1-3
V: TRBV18
D: NA
size: NA
CDR3: CASSPPVGRLSGNTIYF
DNA: TGTGCCAGCTCACCACCGGTGGGGCGGCTCTCTGGAAACACCATATATTTT

J: TRBJ2-7
V: TRBV28
D: NA
size: NA
CDR3: CASSFTGTYEQYF
DNA: TGTGCCAGCAGTTTCACAGGGACCTACGAGCAGTACTTC

J: TRBJ2-5
V: TRBV5-1
D: NA
size: NA
CDR3: CASSLFGGGVQETQYF
DNA: TGCGCCAGCAGCTTGTTTGGGGGAGGCGTTCAAGAGACCCAGTACTTC

J: TRBJ2-1
V: TRBV7-2
D: TRBD2
size: NA
CDR3: CASSRSGSSYNEQFF
DNA: TGTGCCAGCAGCCGGAGCGGGAGCTCCTACAATGAGCAGTTCTTC

J: TRBJ2-1
V: TRBV2
D: TRBD2
size: many
CDR3: CASSFLAGEGEQFF
DNA: TGTGCCAGCAGTTTTCTAGCGGGAGAGGGTGAGCAGTTCTTC

J: TRBJ2-4
V: TRBV9
D: NA
size: once
CDR3: CASSVDLAKNIQYF
DNA: TGTGCCAGCAGCGTTGACTTAGCCAAAAACATTCAGTACTTC

J: TRBJ1-5
V: TRBV27
D: NA
size: NA
CDR3: CASSLSLGSQPQHF
DNA: TGTGCCAGCAGTTTATCGCTGGGCAGTCAGCCCCAGCATTTT

J: TRBJ2-7
V: TRBV10-2
D: TRBD2
size: few
CDR3: CASSGHGHGTRAYEQYF
DNA: TGCGCCAGCAGTGGTCATGGACACGGGACTAGAGCCTACGAGCAGTACTTC

J: TRBJ2-3
V: TRBV27
D: TRBD2
size: NA
CDR3: CASSPLAGGGDTQYF
DNA: TGTGCCAGCAGTCCCCTAGCGGGAGGGGGAGATACGCAGTATTTT

J: TRBJ1-6
V: TRBV7-9
D: TRBD1
size: NA
CDR3: CASSPGTGVSPLHF
DNA: TGTGCCAGCAGCCCGGGGACAGGGGTGTCACCCCTCCACTTT